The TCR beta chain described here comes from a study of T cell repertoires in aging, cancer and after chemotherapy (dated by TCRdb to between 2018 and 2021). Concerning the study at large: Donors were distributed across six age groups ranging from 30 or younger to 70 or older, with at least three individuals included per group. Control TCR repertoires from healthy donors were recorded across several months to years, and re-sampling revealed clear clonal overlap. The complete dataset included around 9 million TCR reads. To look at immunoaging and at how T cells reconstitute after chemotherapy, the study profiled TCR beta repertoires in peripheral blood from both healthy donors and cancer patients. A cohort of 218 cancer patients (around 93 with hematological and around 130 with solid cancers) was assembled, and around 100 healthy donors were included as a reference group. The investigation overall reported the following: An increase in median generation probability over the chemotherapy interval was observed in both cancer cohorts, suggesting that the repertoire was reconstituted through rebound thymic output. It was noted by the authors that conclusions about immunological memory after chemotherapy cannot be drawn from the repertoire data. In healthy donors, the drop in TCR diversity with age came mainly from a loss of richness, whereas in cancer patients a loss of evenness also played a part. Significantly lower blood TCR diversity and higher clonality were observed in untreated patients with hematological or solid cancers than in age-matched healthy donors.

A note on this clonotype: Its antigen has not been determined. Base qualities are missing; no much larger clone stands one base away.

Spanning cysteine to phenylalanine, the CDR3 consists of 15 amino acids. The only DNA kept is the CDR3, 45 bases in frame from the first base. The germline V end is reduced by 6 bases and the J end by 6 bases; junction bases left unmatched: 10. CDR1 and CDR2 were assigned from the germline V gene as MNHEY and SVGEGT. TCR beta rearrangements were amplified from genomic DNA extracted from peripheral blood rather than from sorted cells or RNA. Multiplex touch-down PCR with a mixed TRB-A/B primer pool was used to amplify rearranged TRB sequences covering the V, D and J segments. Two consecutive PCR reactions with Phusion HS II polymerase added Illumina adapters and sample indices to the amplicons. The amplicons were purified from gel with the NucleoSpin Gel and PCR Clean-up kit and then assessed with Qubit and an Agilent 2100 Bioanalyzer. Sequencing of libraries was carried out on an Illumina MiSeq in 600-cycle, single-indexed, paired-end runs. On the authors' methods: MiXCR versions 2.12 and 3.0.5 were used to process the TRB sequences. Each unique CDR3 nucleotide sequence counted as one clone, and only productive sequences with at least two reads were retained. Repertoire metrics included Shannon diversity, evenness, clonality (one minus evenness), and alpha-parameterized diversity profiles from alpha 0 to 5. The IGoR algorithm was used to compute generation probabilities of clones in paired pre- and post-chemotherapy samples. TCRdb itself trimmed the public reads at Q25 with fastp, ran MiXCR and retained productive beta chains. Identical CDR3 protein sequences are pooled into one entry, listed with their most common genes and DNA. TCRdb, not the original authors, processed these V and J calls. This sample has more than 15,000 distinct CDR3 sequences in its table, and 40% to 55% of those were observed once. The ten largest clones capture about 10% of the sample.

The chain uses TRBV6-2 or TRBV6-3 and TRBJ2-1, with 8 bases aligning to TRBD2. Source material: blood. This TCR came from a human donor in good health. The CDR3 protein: CASSARVAGPNEQFF. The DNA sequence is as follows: TGTGCCAGCAGCGCCAGGGTAGCGGGACCCAATGAGCAGTTCTTC.